Listed here are 17 T cell receptor beta chains from one sample, sequenced in a study of blood T cells in healthy people across ages. Sample-barcoded 5' priming and a J-beta primer mix drove a second PCR of roughly 6 to 12 cycles. TCRdb itself ran the 5' RACE reads through MiXCR, one entry per CDR3 protein. Of some 750,000 distinct CDR3 sequences detected, about 20% appear once; the ten largest clones hold around a fifth. The specimen was blood. These receptors were obtained from a man aged 70 or older in good health.

This clonotype was detected only a few times. V usage is TRBV29-1 and J usage is TRBJ1-4, with a possible D match to TRBD1 (5 bases). The CDR3 is made up of 13 amino acids. The ends were cut back, 6 bases at V and 7 bases at J, with 15 bases in the middle. Germline V gene data show CDR1 as SQVTM and CDR2 as ANQGSEA. The CDR3 sequence is CSVGTIMGEKLFF. CDR3 nucleotides: TGCAGCGTAGGGACCATCATGGGTGAAAAACTGTTTTTT.

The V and J genes are TRBV12-3 or TRBV12-4 and TRBJ2-6, with D perhaps being TRBD1 or TRBD2 (5 bases each). The CDR3 totals 15 residues. V was pared by 5 bases and J by 3 bases, with 11 bases between. CDR3 coding DNA: TGTGCCAGCAGTAGACTGGGGGATGGGGCCAACGTCCTGACTTTC. It specifies CASSRLGDGANVLTF.

The genes are TRBV7-9 and TRBJ2-1, with 9 bases that match TRBD1. The CDR3 loop spans 16 amino acids. CDR1 and CDR2 from the germline V gene are SEHNR and FQNEAQ (reference sequence). Trimming took 4 bases from V and 7 from J; bases not matched to a gene: 11. The chain's CDR3 is CASSSNPGQGRNEQFF. The CDR3 bases are TGTGCCAGCAGCTCAAATCCGGGACAGGGAAGGAATGAGCAGTTCTTC. The complete variable domain, with remaining parts taken from reference TRBV7-9 and TRBJ2-1, reads DTGVSQNPRHKITKRGQNVTFRCDPISEHNRLYWYRQTLGQGPEFLTYFQNEAQLEKSRLLSDRFSAERPKGSFSTLEIQRTEQGDSAMYLCASSSNPGQGRNEQFFGPGTRLTVL.

The J gene is TRBJ1-2, the V gene TRBV4-3, with a tentative D call TRBD1 (6 bases). Germline values: CDR1 LGHNA, CDR2 YSLEER. V was pared by 1 base and J by 5 bases, with 17 bases between. The length of the CDR3 is 16 residues. The chain's CDR3 is CASSQAPGQIRYGYTF. The CDR3 DNA is TGCGCCAGCAGCCAAGCTCCGGGACAAATTAGATATGGCTACACCTTC.

CDR3 coding DNA: TGTGCCAGCAGCCAACCTAGCGGGAGCTCCTACAATGAGCAGTTCTTC. Encoded protein: CASSQPSGSSYNEQFF. V gene TRBV7-9 combines with J gene TRBJ2-1, with 10 bases that match TRBD2. The CDR3 has 16 amino acids. Germline V CDR1 and CDR2: SEHNR, FQNEAQ (reference sequence). V lost 5 bases and J lost 0; bases outside the gene matches: 4.

This clonotype has a handful of counts. This chain connects TRBV6-5 to TRBJ2-5; maybe TRBD1 (6 bases). In germline, CDR1 is MNHEY, CDR2 SVGAGI. The germline V and J ends were trimmed by 7 bases and 2 bases, with 14 bases remaining between them. The CDR3 spans 14 residues. The CDR3 region has the DNA TGTGCCAGCACTAAACAGGGTTTACAAGAGACCCAGTACTTC. Encoded protein: CASTKQGLQETQYF.

This clonotype was picked up a small number of times. The rearrangement uses TRBV29-1 and TRBJ2-1; no clear D gene. The CDR3 has 11 amino acids. Germline loops: CDR1 SQVTM, CDR2 ANQGSEA. With 3 bases removed from V and 2 bases from J, the gap between germline ends came to 2 bases. CDR3 in DNA: TGCAGCGTTGAGCCCTACAATGAGCAGTTCTTC. Residues: CSVEPYNEQFF.

The chain recombines TRBV7-2 with TRBJ2-1; the D is unclear. Germline V gene data show CDR1 as SGHTA and CDR2 as FQGNSA. CDR3 size: 13 residues. Trimming took 0 bases from V and 5 from J, leaving 5 bases between them. CDR3 DNA: TGTGCCAGCAGCTTAGCGGCGCACAATGAGCAGTTCTTC. As protein: CASSLAAHNEQFF.

The rearrangement links TRBV29-1 to TRBJ2-5, with a possible D match to TRBD1 (5 bases). The end of the DNA aligns better with TRBJ2-7, so the J call may be wrong. From germline, CDR1 is SQVTM and CDR2 ANQGSEA. The CDR3 extends over 14 amino acids. The CDR3 bases are TGCAGCGTTGAAGGGCAGGGAACTCTTTCCGAGCAGTACTTC. It translates to CSVEGQGTLSEQYF.

The sample holds many counts of this clonotype. The chain recombines TRBV10-3 with TRBJ2-3; possibly TRBD2 for D (6 bases). The length of the CDR3 is 16 residues. Trimming pared 8 bases from V and 6 bases from J, leaving 24 bases between. In germline, CDR1 is ENHRY, CDR2 SYGVKD. In DNA, the CDR3 is TGTGCCATCCTAGCTTCGGAGGGAATGGGACCGGATACGCAGTATTTT. Its translation is CAILASEGMGPDTQYF.

In this sample, this clonotype turned up many times. This sequence joins TRBV27 and TRBJ1-1; tentatively, D is TRBD1 (5 bases). The germline V gene encodes CDR1 MNHEY and CDR2 SMNVEV (reference sequence). The CDR3 is 13 amino acids. V lost 11 bases, J lost 12 bases, and 25 bases lay in between. The CDR3 region is CAARGPGGITTFF. DNA for the CDR3: TGTGCCGCCCGAGGGCCCGGGGGAATTACAACTTTCTTT.

This clonotype was picked up a small number of times. The rearrangement joins TRBV6-5 to TRBJ2-3; 9 bases map to TRBD1. After removal of 11 bases from V and 3 bases from J, the junction contained 9 bases not matched to a gene. This CDR3 is built from 14 residues. CDR1 and CDR2 from the germline V gene are MNHEY and SVGAGI. This CDR3 is CAARTGEFTDTQYF. CDR3 sequence (DNA): TGTGCCGCCCGGACAGGGGAGTTTACAGATACGCAGTATTTT.

With regard to this clonotype: A much larger clone differs from this one at a single base, so this may be a read error. The chain couples TRBV5-1 to TRBJ2-5; D gene unclear. The CDR3 covers 12 residues. CDR1 is SGHRS and CDR2 is YFSETQ in the germline V gene. This CDR3 is CATSRTAETQYF. CDR3 nucleotide sequence: TGCGCCACCAGCCGTACGGCGGAGACCCAGTACTTC.

The V call is TRBV5-5, the J call TRBJ2-5, with D unresolved. The DNA end favors TRBJ2-7, so the J call may be wrong. The CDR3 spans 13 residues. Per germline, CDR1 SGHKS and CDR2 YYEKEE (reference sequence). The CDR3 spells CASSLVGNYEQYF. CDR3 DNA: TGTGCCAGCAGCTTGGTGGGGAACTACGAGCAGTACTTC.

As concerns this clonotype: At one of its ends the junction is not consistent with the germline gene, which may arise from a read error. The chain has TRBV11-3 and TRBJ2-3, with a possible D match to TRBD1 (6 bases). The CDR3 has 14 residues. Germline-derived CDR1 and CDR2 are SGHNT and YENEEA. For the CDR3, the DNA is TGTGCCAGCAGCTTCGGCAGGGGCACAGATGCGCAGTATTTT. Translation gives CASSFGRGTDAQYF.

The gene calls are TRBV28 and TRBJ2-1; D unclear. Trimming cost V 5 bases and J 4 bases, with 24 bases left between them. The germline gives CDR1 MDHEN, CDR2 SYDVKM. This CDR3 has 18 residues. CDR3 DNA: TGTGCCAGCAGTCCAGGCCCCGGACCTTACCGAGTTTACAATGAGCAGTTCTTC. This sequence encodes CASSPGPGPYRVYNEQFF.

A few counts support this clonotype. V and J are TRBV12-3 or TRBV12-4 and TRBJ2-6, with 7 positions matching TRBD2. J lost 0 bases, V lost 2 bases, and 7 bases had no gene match. This CDR3 contains 18 residues. For the CDR3, the DNA is TGTGCCAGCAGTTTATGGGGGAGGGGCTACTCTGGGGCCAACGTCCTGACTTTC. This encodes CASSLWGRGYSGANVLTF.